The clone carrying this TCR beta chain was recorded at least ten times. What it recognizes is unknown. With constant-segment primers, 5'RACE yielded cDNA libraries of TCR alpha and TCR beta that carried sample barcodes and UMIs. TCRdb analysed the 5' RACE reads with MiXCR anew, one entry per CDR3 protein. The sample holds a few hundred thousand distinct CDR3 sequences, under 20% seen once. The data derive from a study of T-cell memory formation after mild COVID-19. The germline V gene encodes CDR1 SEHNR and CDR2 FQNEAQ (reference sequence). The V gene end was trimmed by 5 bases and the J gene end by 9 bases; junction bases not matched to a gene: 4. This CDR3 contains 12 residues. Study-wide findings and caveats: Contracting CD8+ clones were enriched in EMRA, CD4+ mainly in CM and EM. CD4+ bias marked clones expanding day 15 to 37, unlike balanced contracting clones.

Material: PBMCs or a T cell subset sorted from them (not recorded which). This TCR was recovered from a man aged 18 to 30 who had mild COVID-19 (a few samples of this study predate the infection). Cell type and time point are not known. The chain combines TRBV7-9 with TRBJ2-1, with 7 bases matching TRBD1. As DNA, the CDR3 is TGTGCCAGCAGCGAAAGGGGGCGTGAGCAGTTCTTC. This translates into CASSERGREQFF. Full variable domain (remainder filled in from reference TRBV7-9 and TRBJ2-1): DTGVSQNPRHKITKRGQNVTFRCDPISEHNRLYWYRQTLGQGPEFLTYFQNEAQLEKSRLLSDRFSAERPKGSFSTLEIQRTEQGDSAMYLCASSERGREQFFGPGTRLTVL.